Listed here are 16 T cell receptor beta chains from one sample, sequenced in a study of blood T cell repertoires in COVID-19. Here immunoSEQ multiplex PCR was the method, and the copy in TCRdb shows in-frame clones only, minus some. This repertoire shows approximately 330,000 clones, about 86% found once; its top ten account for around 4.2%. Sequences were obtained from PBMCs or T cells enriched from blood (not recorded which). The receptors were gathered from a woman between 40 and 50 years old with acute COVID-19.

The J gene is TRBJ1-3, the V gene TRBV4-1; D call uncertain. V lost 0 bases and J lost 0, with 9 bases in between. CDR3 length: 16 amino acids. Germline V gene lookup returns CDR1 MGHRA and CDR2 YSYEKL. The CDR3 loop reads CASSQDDTSSGNTIYF. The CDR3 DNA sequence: TGCGCCAGCAGCCAAGATGACACGAGCTCTGGAAACACCATATATTTT.

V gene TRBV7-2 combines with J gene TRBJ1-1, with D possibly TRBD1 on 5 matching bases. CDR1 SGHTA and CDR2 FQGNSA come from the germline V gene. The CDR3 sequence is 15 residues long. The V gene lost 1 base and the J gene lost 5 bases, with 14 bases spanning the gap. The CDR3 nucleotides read TGTGCCAGCAGCTTAGTGATTAGGGGTGGAACTGAAGCTTTCTTT. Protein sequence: CASSLVIRGGTEAFF.

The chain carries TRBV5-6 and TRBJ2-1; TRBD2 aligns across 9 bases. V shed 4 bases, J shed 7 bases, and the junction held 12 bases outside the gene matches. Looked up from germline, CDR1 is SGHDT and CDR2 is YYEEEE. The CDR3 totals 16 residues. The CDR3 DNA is TGTGCCAGCAGCCCCGGACTAGCGCTAACCAGGAATGAGCAGTTCTTC. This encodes CASSPGLALTRNEQFF.

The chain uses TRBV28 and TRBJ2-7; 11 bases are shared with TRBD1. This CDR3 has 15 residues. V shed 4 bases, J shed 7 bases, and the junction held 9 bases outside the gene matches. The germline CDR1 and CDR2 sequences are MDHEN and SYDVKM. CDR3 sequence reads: CASSSPPGTGGEQYF. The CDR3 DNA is TGTGCCAGCAGTTCGCCACCCGGGACAGGGGGAGAGCAGTACTTC.

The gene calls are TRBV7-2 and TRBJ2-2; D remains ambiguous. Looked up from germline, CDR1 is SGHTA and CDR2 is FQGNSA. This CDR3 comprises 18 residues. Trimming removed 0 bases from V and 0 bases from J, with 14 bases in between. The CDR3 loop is CASSLALVRSANTGELFF. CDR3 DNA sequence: TGTGCCAGCAGCTTAGCGTTGGTCAGATCCGCGAACACCGGGGAGCTGTTTTTT.

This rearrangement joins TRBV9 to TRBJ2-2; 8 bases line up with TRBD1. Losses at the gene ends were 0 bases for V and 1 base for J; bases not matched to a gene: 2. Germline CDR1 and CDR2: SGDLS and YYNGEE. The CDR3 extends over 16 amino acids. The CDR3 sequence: CASSVEGTGNTGELFF. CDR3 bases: TGTGCCAGCAGCGTAGAGGGGACAGGGAACACCGGGGAGCTGTTTTTT.

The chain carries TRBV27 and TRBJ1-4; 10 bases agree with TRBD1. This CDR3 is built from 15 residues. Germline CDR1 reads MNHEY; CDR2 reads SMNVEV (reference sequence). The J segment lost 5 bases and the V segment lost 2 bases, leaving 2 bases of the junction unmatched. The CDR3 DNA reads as TGTGCCAGCAGTTTAGGGACAGGGGCGAATGAAAAACTGTTTTTT. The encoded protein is CASSLGTGANEKLFF.

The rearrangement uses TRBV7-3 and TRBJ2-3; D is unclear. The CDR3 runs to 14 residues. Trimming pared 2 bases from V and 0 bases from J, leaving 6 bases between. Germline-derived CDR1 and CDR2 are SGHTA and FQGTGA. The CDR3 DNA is TGTGCCAGCAGCTTATTTAGCAGCACAGATACGCAGTATTTT. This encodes CASSLFSSTDTQYF.

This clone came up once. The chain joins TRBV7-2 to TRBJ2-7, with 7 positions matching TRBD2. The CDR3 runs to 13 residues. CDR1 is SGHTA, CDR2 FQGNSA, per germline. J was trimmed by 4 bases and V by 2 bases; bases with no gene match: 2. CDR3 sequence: CASSLPGGYEQYF. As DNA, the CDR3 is TGTGCCAGCAGCTTACCGGGAGGTTACGAGCAGTACTTC.

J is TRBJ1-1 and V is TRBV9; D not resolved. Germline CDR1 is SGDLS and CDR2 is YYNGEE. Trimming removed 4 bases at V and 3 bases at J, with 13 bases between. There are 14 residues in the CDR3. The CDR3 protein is CASSFWERDTEAFF. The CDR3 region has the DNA TGTGCCAGCAGCTTTTGGGAGCGCGACACTGAAGCTTTCTTT.

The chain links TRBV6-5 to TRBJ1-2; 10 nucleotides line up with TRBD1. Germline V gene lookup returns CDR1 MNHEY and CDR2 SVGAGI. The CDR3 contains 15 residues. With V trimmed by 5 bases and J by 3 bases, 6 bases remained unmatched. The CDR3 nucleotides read TGTGCCAGCAGTCGACAGGGGGCTCGGGACTATGGCTACACCTTC. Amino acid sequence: CASSRQGARDYGYTF.

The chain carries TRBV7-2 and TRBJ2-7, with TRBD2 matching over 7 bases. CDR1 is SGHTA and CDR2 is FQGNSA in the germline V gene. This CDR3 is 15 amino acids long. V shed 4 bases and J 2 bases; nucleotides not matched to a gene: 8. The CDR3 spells CASSSVRDYPYEQYF. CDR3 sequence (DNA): TGTGCCAGCAGCTCTGTCCGGGACTATCCCTACGAGCAGTACTTC.

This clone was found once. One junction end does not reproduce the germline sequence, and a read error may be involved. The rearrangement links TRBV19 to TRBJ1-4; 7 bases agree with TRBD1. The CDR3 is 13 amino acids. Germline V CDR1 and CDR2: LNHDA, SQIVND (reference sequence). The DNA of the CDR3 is TGTGCCAGTAATATAGGACAGGTCGAAAAACTGTTTTTT. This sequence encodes CASNIGQVEKLFF.

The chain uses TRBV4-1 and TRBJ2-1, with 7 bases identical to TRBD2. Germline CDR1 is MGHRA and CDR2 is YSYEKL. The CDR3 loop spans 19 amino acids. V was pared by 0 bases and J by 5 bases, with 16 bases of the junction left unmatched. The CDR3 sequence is CASSQEPPVGVAGDNEQFF. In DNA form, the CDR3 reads TGCGCCAGCAGCCAAGAACCCCCCGTAGGGGTAGCGGGCGACAATGAGCAGTTCTTC.

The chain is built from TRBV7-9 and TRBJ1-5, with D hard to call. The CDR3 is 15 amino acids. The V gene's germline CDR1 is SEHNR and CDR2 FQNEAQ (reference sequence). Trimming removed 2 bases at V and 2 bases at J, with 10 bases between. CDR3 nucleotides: TGTGCCAGCAGCTTATCCGGGTTGGGCAATCAGCCCCAGCATTTT. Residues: CASSLSGLGNQPQHF.

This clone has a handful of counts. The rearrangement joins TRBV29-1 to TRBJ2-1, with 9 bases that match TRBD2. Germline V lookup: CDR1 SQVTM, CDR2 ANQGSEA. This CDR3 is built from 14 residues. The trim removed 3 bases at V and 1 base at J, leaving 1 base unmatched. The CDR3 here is CSVDLAGSYNEQFF. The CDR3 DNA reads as TGCAGCGTTGACCTAGCGGGGTCCTACAATGAGCAGTTCTTC.